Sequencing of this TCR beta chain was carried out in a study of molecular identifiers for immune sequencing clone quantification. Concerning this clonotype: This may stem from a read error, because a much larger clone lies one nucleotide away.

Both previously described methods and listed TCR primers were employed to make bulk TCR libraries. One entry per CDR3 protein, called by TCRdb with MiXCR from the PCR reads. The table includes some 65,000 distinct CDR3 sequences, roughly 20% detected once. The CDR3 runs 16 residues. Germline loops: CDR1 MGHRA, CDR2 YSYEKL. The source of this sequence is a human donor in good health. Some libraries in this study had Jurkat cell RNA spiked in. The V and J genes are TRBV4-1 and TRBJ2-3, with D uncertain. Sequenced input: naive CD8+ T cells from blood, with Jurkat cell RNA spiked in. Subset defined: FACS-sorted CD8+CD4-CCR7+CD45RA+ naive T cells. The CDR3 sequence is CASGHSARASTDTQYF. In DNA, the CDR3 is TGCGCCAGCGGCCATAGTGCCCGGGCTAGCACAGATACGCAGTATTTT.